The TCR beta chain described here comes from a study of cytomegalovirus exposure and HLA in healthy donors. The overall study: Assignment to the Caucasian-associated ancestry cluster applied to roughly 80% of the approximately 380 genotyped donors.

The CDR3 runs 12 residues. The germline gives CDR1 LGHNT, CDR2 FRNRAP. V lost 6 bases and J lost 6, with 8 bases in between. Study-wide points: A previous analysis found most TCR beta V segments productive roughly 87% or roughly 30% of the time. Common viral pathogens were later found to be apparently linked to several of the most significant clusters. Presence/absence comparisons presumed near-even sequencing depth among donors.

As for this clone: The antigen remains unidentified.

A multiplex PCR was run with 60 Vbeta primers and 13 Jbeta primers. TCRdb's copy holds only in-frame clones and misses some; the assay was immunoSEQ multiplex PCR. The sample contains 200,000 to 250,000 clones, over 75% of which appear only once. The V call is TRBV12-5, the J call TRBJ2-2; the D gene is possibly TRBD2 (5 bases). The TCR comes from a human donor in good health. The sample taken for sequencing was PBMCs. The CDR3: CASGFGAGELFF. The DNA of the CDR3 is TGTGCTAGTGGCTTCGGGGCCGGGGAGCTGTTTTTT.